These 12 T cell receptor beta chains came from one sample sequenced in a study of cytomegalovirus exposure and HLA in healthy donors. Researchers ran the PCR with 60 Vbeta and 13 Jbeta primers. The assay was immunoSEQ multiplex PCR, and TCRdb's table has in-frame clones only and misses some. The table has about 99,000 clones, 66% seen once; the top ten hold 2.5% to 4%. Sequenced: PBMCs. Receptor source: a woman aged 50 to 60 in good health and CMV-seronegative.

The gene calls are TRBV7-3 and TRBJ2-5, with 8 positions matching TRBD2. V lost 5 bases, J lost 4 bases, and 6 bases stayed unmatched. Germline CDR1 is SGHTA and CDR2 is FQGTGA. This CDR3 has 14 residues. This CDR3 is CASSDPGRAETQYF. The CDR3 coding sequence is TGTGCCAGCAGCGATCCCGGGAGGGCAGAGACCCAGTACTTC.

This sequence joins TRBV11-2 and TRBJ2-7, with D possibly TRBD2 on 7 matching bases. V dropped 2 bases and J dropped 5 bases, with 13 bases sitting between them. The CDR3 loop spans 14 amino acids. Per germline, CDR1 SGHAT and CDR2 FQNNGV. The CDR3 region is CASSLRQGRDEQYF. The CDR3 coding sequence is TGTGCCAGCAGCTTAAGGCAGGGGAGGGACGAGCAGTACTTC.

The rearrangement joins TRBV29-1 to TRBJ2-7, with 12 bases aligning to TRBD1. Germline trimming cut 6 bases from V and 6 bases from J; bases unmatched to any gene: 6. The CDR3 totals 13 residues. CDR1 is SQVTM and CDR2 is ANQGSEA in the germline V gene. CDR3 coding DNA: TGCAGCGTGGAGTGGGACAGGGGGCCCGAGCAGTACTTC. It encodes CSVEWDRGPEQYF.

The genes are TRBV6-4 and TRBJ2-5; 11 bases align to TRBD2. Germline V CDR1 and CDR2: MRHNA, SNTAGT. There are 16 residues in the CDR3. J gave up 2 bases and V 0 bases, and 2 bases lay outside the gene matches. In nucleotides, the CDR3 is TGTGCCAGCAGTGACTCTACTAGCGGGGGTCAAGAGACCCAGTACTTC. Amino acid sequence: CASSDSTSGGQETQYF.

The V call is TRBV7-9, the J call TRBJ2-5; possibly TRBD2 for D (5 bases). CDR1 SEHNR and CDR2 FQNEAQ come from the germline V gene (reference sequence). The CDR3 has 16 residues. V dropped 5 bases and J dropped 4 bases, with 20 bases sitting between them. This CDR3 is CASSPSYEGMGETQYF. For the CDR3, the DNA is TGTGCCAGCAGCCCCTCCTACGAGGGTATGGGAGAGACCCAGTACTTC.

The genes are TRBV5-1 and TRBJ2-1; D remains ambiguous. Germline V lookup: CDR1 SGHRS, CDR2 YFSETQ. Trimming took off 7 bases at V and 8 bases at J, with 16 bases between the two ends. The CDR3 length is 13 residues. The CDR3 region is CASQNPSGDEQFF. The DNA of the CDR3 is TGCGCCAGCCAGAACCCTAGTGGAGATGAGCAGTTCTTC.

The rearrangement links TRBV7-8 to TRBJ1-2; no reliable D call. CDR3 size: 12 residues. Germline CDR1 reads SGHVS; CDR2 reads FQNEAQ. V lost 5 bases to trimming and J lost 5 bases, with 9 bases between them. CDR3 amino acids: CASSPAGYGYTF. Written as DNA, the CDR3 is TGTGCCAGCAGCCCGGCGGGATATGGCTACACCTTC. The full variable domain, its missing parts supplied by reference TRBV7-8 and TRBJ1-2, is GAGVSQSPRYKVAKRGQDVALRCDPISGHVSLFWYQQALGQGPEFLTYFQNEAQLDKSGLPSDRFFAERPEGSVSTLKIQRTQQEDSAVYLCASSPAGYGYTFGSGTRLTVV.

The rearrangement joins TRBV27 to TRBJ2-4; D may be TRBD2 (6 bases). Germline CDR1 is MNHEY and CDR2 is SMNVEV (reference sequence). Trimming cost V 4 bases and J 0 bases, with 10 bases left between them. The CDR3 length is 15 residues. The CDR3 sequence is CASSSRDLAKNIQYF. CDR3 DNA sequence: TGTGCCAGCAGTTCGCGGGACCTAGCCAAAAACATTCAGTACTTC.

This chain connects TRBV4-2 to TRBJ2-7, with no clear D. The CDR3 contains 15 residues. Germline V CDR1 and CDR2: LGHNA, YNFKEQ. The germline V and J ends were trimmed by 3 bases and 0 bases, with 12 bases remaining between them. DNA of the CDR3: TGTGCCAGCAGCCAGTACCCGGCAGGCTCCTACGAGCAGTACTTC. Protein product: CASSQYPAGSYEQYF.

This chain joins TRBV29-1 and TRBJ2-2, with 8 positions matching TRBD2. The CDR3 spans 13 residues. Looked up from germline, CDR1 is SQVTM and CDR2 is ANQGSEA. The ends lost 8 bases at V and 3 bases at J; junction bases unmatched: 5. The CDR3 DNA reads TGCAGCACCCGGCGGGGGGACACCGGGGAGCTGTTTTTT. This codes for CSTRRGDTGELFF.

This clone has a handful of counts. The rearrangement uses TRBV6-5 and TRBJ2-5, with 7 positions matching TRBD1. Per germline, CDR1 MNHEY and CDR2 SVGAGI. CDR3 length: 15 amino acids. J was trimmed by 2 bases and V by 5 bases; bases with no gene match: 8. The CDR3 reads CASSQPGGVQETQYF. CDR3 DNA: TGTGCCAGCAGTCAGCCAGGGGGAGTACAAGAGACCCAGTACTTC.

In this sample, this clone turned up a few times. The chain couples TRBV7-6 to TRBJ2-1; 10 bases line up with TRBD2. Trimming at V came to 5 bases and at J to 10 bases, leaving 11 bases not matched to a gene. The CDR3 sequence is 15 residues long. Germline V gene data show CDR1 as SGHVS and CDR2 as FNYEAQ. The chain's CDR3 is CASSPTAGGPGEQFF. The CDR3 coding sequence is TGTGCCAGCAGCCCCACAGCGGGAGGGCCGGGGGAGCAGTTCTTC.